This T cell receptor beta chain came from a study of Ad26.COV2.S vaccination and SARS-CoV-2 variants. CDR3 length equals 14 residues. CDR1 and CDR2 (germline): MNHEY, SMNVEV (reference sequence). The V end was cut by 5 bases, the J end by 4 bases, with 14 bases between. The data were produced by immunoSEQ multiplex PCR, yet TCRdb's version contains in-frame clones alone and is incomplete. This table has about 350,000 clones, approximately 90% appearing once. The treatment denotes: roughly 19 received Ad26.COV2.S at low or high dose, single or two shots; roughly five received placebo; per-sample allocation not given. At day 63 after the first vaccine or placebo injection, samples were drawn.

Sequencing used peripheral blood, obtained in a trial of Ad26.COV2.S vaccine versus placebo. The TCR originated in a person between 18 and 65 years old who received the Ad26.COV2.S COVID-19 vaccine or a placebo. The rearrangement links TRBV27 to TRBJ1-2, with no clear D. The CDR3 reads CASSPGMLSYGYTF. As DNA, the CDR3 is TGTGCCAGCAGTCCGGGTATGTTGAGCTATGGCTACACCTTC.